This T cell receptor beta chain comes out of a study of a mutant IDH1 vaccine in newly diagnosed glioma. Whole-study context: Treated patients had a mean age of 40.4 years and a roughly 60% male, approximately 38% female split. Previous treatment comprised radiotherapy, temozolomide, or both, mostly both.

General study findings and limits: Researchers report vaccine-induced immune responses in over 90% of patients. Changes in top peripheral clonotypes did not appear linked to pseudoprogression.

Details on this clone: Its antigen is as yet unknown.

The method was immunoSEQ multiplex PCR; TCRdb's version includes in-frame clones alone and lacks a portion of them. The sample contains about 24,000 clones, 70% to 80% of which appear only once. CDR1 is SEHNR and CDR2 is FQNEAQ in the germline V gene (reference sequence). Trimming took off 1 base at V and 2 bases at J, with 8 bases between the two ends. The CDR3 has 14 residues. The sample's time point: week 11, during vaccination. The investigators gave 300 ug of mutant IDH1 20-mer peptide in each vaccine dose, together with topical imiquimod. The material sequenced was PBMCs, taken from a glioma patient whose treatment included an IDH1 peptide vaccine. This chain joins TRBV7-9 and TRBJ1-2; D is unclear. The TCR sequence derives from a middle-aged man with glioma. The CDR3 sequence is CASSLGSGNYGYTF. The CDR3 coding sequence is TGTGCCAGCAGCTTAGGTTCCGGAAACTATGGCTACACCTTC.